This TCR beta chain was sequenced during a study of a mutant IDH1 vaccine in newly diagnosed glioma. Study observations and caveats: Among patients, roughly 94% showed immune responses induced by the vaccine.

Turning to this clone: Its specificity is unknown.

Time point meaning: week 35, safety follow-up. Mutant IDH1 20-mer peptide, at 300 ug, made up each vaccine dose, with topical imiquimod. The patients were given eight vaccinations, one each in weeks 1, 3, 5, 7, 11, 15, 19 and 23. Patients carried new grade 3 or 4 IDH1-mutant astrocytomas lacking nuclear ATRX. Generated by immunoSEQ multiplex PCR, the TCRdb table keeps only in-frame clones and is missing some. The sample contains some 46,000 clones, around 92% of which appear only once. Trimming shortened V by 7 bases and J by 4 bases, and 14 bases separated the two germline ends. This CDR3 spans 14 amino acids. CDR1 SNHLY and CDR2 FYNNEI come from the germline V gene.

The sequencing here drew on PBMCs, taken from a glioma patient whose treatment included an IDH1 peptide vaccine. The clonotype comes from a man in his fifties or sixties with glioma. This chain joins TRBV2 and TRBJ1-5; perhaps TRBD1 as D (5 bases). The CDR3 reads CASTLGGGNQPQHF. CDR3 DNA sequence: TGTGCCAGCACTTTGGGGGGGGGTAATCAGCCCCAGCATTTT.